This is a list of T cell receptor beta chains from one sample in a study of CD8+CD57+ T cells in acquired aplastic anemia. TCRdb reprocessed the reads via MiXCR and lists one record per CDR3 protein. Seen here are about 150,000 distinct CDR3 sequences, roughly 49% observed once, and the top ten hold 9.5% to 15%. Sequencing was performed on sorted CD4+, CD8+, or CD8+CD57+ T cells (not recorded which) from PBMCs. The source is a human donor with aplastic anemia. The CDR3 runs from the conserved cysteine through the conserved F or W. Each record gives: V gene, D gene, J gene, clone size, CDR3 protein, CDR3 DNA. The D gene is left open where the match is weak. Size values are once, few and many counts, or a class for expanded clones, and some rows have none.

v_call: TRBV6-5; d_call: NA; j_call: TRBJ1-5; clone_size: once; cdr3_aa: CASSSGAGNQPQHF; cdr3_nt: TGTGCCAGCAGTTCAGGGGCCGGCAATCAGCCCCAGCATTTT
v_call: TRBV9; d_call: TRBD1; j_call: TRBJ2-7; clone_size: many; cdr3_aa: CASSEGTGDYEQYF; cdr3_nt: TGTGCCAGCAGCGAGGGGACAGGGGACTACGAGCAGTACTTC
v_call: TRBV9; d_call: TRBD1; j_call: TRBJ2-1; clone_size: NA; cdr3_aa: CASSVDRGTGGRNEQFF; cdr3_nt: TGTGCCAGCAGCGTAGATAGGGGGACAGGGGGCCGAAATGAGCAGTTCTTC
v_call: TRBV3-1; d_call: NA; j_call: TRBJ2-2; clone_size: NA; cdr3_aa: CASSQDQSLAGGGELFF; cdr3_nt: TGTGCCAGCAGCCAAGATCAATCCCTGGCCGGGGGCGGGGAGCTGTTTTTT
v_call: TRBV27; d_call: NA; j_call: TRBJ2-5; clone_size: NA; cdr3_aa: CASSLRRDLRETQYF; cdr3_nt: TGTGCCAGCAGTTTAAGGAGGGATCTAAGAGAGACCCAGTACTTC
v_call: TRBV7-8; d_call: TRBD2; j_call: TRBJ2-2; clone_size: few; cdr3_aa: CASGARLANTGELFF; cdr3_nt: TGTGCCAGCGGAGCCAGACTAGCCAACACCGGGGAGCTGTTTTTT
v_call: TRBV2; d_call: TRBD1; j_call: TRBJ1-6; clone_size: few; cdr3_aa: CASAKTTGQNSPLHF; cdr3_nt: TGTGCCAGCGCCAAGACGACAGGGCAGAATTCACCCCTCCACTTT
v_call: TRBV25-1; d_call: NA; j_call: TRBJ1-2; clone_size: many; cdr3_aa: CASSGPDSEGSGYGYTF; cdr3_nt: TGTGCCAGCAGTGGCCCCGACTCAGAAGGCTCGGGGTATGGCTACACCTTC
v_call: TRBV29-1; d_call: TRBD1; j_call: TRBJ1-2; clone_size: few; cdr3_aa: CSVLGQAPGYTF; cdr3_nt: TGCAGCGTACTCGGACAGGCCCCTGGCTACACCTTC
v_call: TRBV6-1; d_call: TRBD2; j_call: TRBJ2-3; clone_size: many; cdr3_aa: CASNPSGGATDTQYF; cdr3_nt: TGTGCCAGCAACCCTAGCGGGGGGGCAACAGATACGCAGTATTTT
v_call: TRBV20-1; d_call: NA; j_call: TRBJ2-7; clone_size: many; cdr3_aa: CSARDQRDNYEQYF; cdr3_nt: TGCAGTGCTAGAGATCAGAGGGATAACTACGAGCAGTACTTC
v_call: TRBV19; d_call: NA; j_call: TRBJ2-1; clone_size: many; cdr3_aa: CASSVTSNNEQFF; cdr3_nt: TGTGCCAGTAGTGTGACTAGTAACAATGAGCAGTTCTTC
v_call: TRBV7-8; d_call: TRBD2; j_call: TRBJ2-2; clone_size: many; cdr3_aa: CASSEGLAGPSNTGELFF; cdr3_nt: TGTGCCAGCAGCGAAGGACTAGCGGGCCCATCGAACACCGGGGAGCTGTTTTTT
v_call: TRBV2; d_call: NA; j_call: TRBJ2-1; clone_size: NA; cdr3_aa: CASSARGFYNEQFF; cdr3_nt: TGTGCCAGCAGTGCTCGAGGGTTCTACAATGAGCAGTTCTTC
v_call: TRBV6-1; d_call: TRBD2; j_call: TRBJ2-5; clone_size: many; cdr3_aa: CASSGLAGSPQETQYF; cdr3_nt: TGTGCCAGCAGTGGACTAGCGGGGAGCCCTCAAGAGACCCAGTACTTC
v_call: TRBV4-1; d_call: NA; j_call: TRBJ2-1; clone_size: many; cdr3_aa: CASSQSPQNEQFF; cdr3_nt: TGCGCCAGCAGCCAAAGTCCCCAGAATGAGCAGTTCTTC
v_call: TRBV2; d_call: TRBD1; j_call: TRBJ1-2; clone_size: NA; cdr3_aa: CASTRQGVERGYTF; cdr3_nt: TGTGCCAGCACCCGACAGGGGGTCGAACGTGGCTACACCTTC
v_call: TRBV7-6; d_call: TRBD1; j_call: TRBJ2-5; clone_size: NA; cdr3_aa: CASSEPGQGRETQYF; cdr3_nt: TGTGCCAGCAGCGAACCGGGACAGGGGAGAGAGACCCAGTACTTC
v_call: TRBV19; d_call: NA; j_call: TRBJ2-2; clone_size: many; cdr3_aa: CASSPLTVTGELFF; cdr3_nt: TGTGCCAGTAGCCCCCTAACAGTCACCGGGGAGCTGTTTTTT
v_call: TRBV10-3; d_call: NA; j_call: TRBJ2-1; clone_size: NA; cdr3_aa: CAISESQTSYNEQFF; cdr3_nt: TGTGCCATCAGTGAGTCCCAGACGAGCTACAATGAGCAGTTCTTC
v_call: TRBV15; d_call: TRBD2; j_call: TRBJ2-1; clone_size: many; cdr3_aa: CATSRAAAGGHYNEQFF; cdr3_nt: TGTGCCACCAGCAGAGCGGCGGCGGGGGGGCACTACAATGAGCAGTTCTTC
v_call: TRBV29-1; d_call: NA; j_call: TRBJ1-1; clone_size: many; cdr3_aa: CSVGGGGMNTEAFF; cdr3_nt: TGCAGCGTTGGGGGGGGAGGTATGAACACTGAAGCTTTCTTT
v_call: TRBV3-1; d_call: NA; j_call: TRBJ1-5; clone_size: many; cdr3_aa: CASSQDEGSPQHF; cdr3_nt: TGTGCCAGCAGCCAAGATGAAGGCTCGCCCCAGCATTTT
v_call: TRBV24-1; d_call: NA; j_call: TRBJ1-5; clone_size: NA; cdr3_aa: CATSEGGNNQPQHF; cdr3_nt: TGTGCCACCAGTGAGGGTGGGAACAATCAGCCCCAGCATTTT